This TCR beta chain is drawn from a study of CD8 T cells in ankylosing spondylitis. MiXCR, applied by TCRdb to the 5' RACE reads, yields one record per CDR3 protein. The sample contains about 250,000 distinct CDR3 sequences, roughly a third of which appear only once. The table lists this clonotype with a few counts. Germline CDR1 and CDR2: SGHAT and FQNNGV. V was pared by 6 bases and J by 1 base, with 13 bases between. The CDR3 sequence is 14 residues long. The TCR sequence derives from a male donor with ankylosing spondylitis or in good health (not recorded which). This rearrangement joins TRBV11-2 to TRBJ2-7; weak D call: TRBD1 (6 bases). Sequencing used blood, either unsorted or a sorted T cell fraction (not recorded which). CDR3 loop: CASRPGHPSYEQYF. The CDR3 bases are TGTGCCAGCAGACCGGGACACCCATCCTACGAGCAGTACTTC.